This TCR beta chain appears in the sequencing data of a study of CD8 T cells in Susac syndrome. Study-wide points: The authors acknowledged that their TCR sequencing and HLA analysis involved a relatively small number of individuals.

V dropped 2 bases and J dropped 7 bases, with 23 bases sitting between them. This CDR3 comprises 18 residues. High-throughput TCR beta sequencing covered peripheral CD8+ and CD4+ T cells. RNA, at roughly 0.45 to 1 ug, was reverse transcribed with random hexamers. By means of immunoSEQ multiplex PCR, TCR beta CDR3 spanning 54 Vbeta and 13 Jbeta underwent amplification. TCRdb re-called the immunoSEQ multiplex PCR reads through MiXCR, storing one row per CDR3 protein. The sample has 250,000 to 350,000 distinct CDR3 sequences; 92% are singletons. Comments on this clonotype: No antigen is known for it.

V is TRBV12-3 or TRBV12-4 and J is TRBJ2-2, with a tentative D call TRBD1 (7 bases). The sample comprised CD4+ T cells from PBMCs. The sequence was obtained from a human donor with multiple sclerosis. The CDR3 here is CASSLSRQGVGEVGELFF. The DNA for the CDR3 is TGTGCCAGCAGTTTATCCCGACAGGGAGTGGGGGAGGTCGGGGAGCTGTTTTTT.